A single sample is the source of the 12 T cell receptor beta chains below, sequenced in a study of graft-versus-host responses after intestinal transplantation. Assay: immunoSEQ multiplex PCR; the TCRdb copy retains only in-frame clones and omits some. The sample shows over 90,000 clones, 91% of them seen only once. Their antigen targets remain unknown. This specimen was unstimulated CD8+ T cells sorted from spleen or lymph node cells, taken before intestinal transplant. These receptors were taken from a human donor who received an intestinal transplant.

The V gene is TRBV5-1, the J gene TRBJ2-7; 11 bases agree with TRBD2. The CDR3 length is 17 residues. The V gene's germline CDR1 is SGHRS and CDR2 YFSETQ. V shed 0 bases and J 6 bases; nucleotides not matched to a gene: 11. The CDR3 DNA reads TGCGCCAGCAGCTTGGAGGCAGCGGGGCTAGCGGGGGGCGAGCAGTACTTC. The encoded protein is CASSLEAAGLAGGEQYF.

This clone is a singleton in its sample. The gene calls are TRBV14 and TRBJ2-1, with TRBD2 identical over 8 bases. V shed 3 bases, J shed 7 bases, and the junction held 5 bases outside the gene matches. CDR1 SGHDN and CDR2 FVKESK come from the germline V gene. This CDR3 spans 14 amino acids. The CDR3 spells CASSQESGSNEQFF. CDR3 coding DNA: TGTGCCAGCAGCCAGGAAAGCGGGAGTAATGAGCAGTTCTTC.

CDR3 sequence: CALGQGGTQYF. CDR3 coding DNA: TGTGCCTTAGGCCAGGGAGGGACCCAGTACTTC. This chain uses TRBV30 with TRBJ2-5; D is possibly TRBD2 (6 bases). The germline V gene encodes CDR1 GTSNPN and CDR2 SVGIG (reference sequence). V gave up 7 bases and J gave up 7 bases, with 13 bases separating them. The CDR3 has 11 residues.

The chain is built from TRBV27 and TRBJ1-1; D unresolved. Trimming left V 6 bases short and J 3 bases short, with 8 bases between. Per the germline V gene, CDR1 is MNHEY and CDR2 is SMNVEV (reference sequence). The CDR3 is 12 residues long. In nucleotides, the CDR3 is TGTGCCAGCAGCCACGGGGACACTGAAGCTTTCTTT. Residues: CASSHGDTEAFF.

Only one count was recorded for this clone. The chain joins TRBV27 to TRBJ2-5; the D gene is possibly TRBD1 (6 bases). The DNA end lines up better with TRBJ2-7; the J call may be wrong. The CDR3 has 13 residues. Germline assignment: CDR1 MNHEY and CDR2 SMNVEV (reference sequence). The CDR3 DNA is TGTGCCAGCAGCCTCGGACAGTCCTACGAGCAGTACTTC. It encodes CASSLGQSYEQYF.

The chain is built from TRBV28 and TRBJ2-7; D gene unclear. CDR1 and CDR2 (germline): MDHEN, SYDVKM. The V and J ends lost 2 bases and 2 bases respectively, with 7 bases between them. The CDR3 extends over 13 amino acids. CDR3 sequence reads: CASSLHTPYEQYF. CDR3 in DNA: TGTGCCAGCAGTTTACACACCCCCTACGAGCAGTACTTC.

The rearrangement links TRBV28 to TRBJ2-7; D gene unclear. V was cut by 3 bases and J by 6 bases, with 12 bases left in between. Germline V CDR1 and CDR2: MDHEN, SYDVKM. The CDR3 consists of 13 residues. Here the CDR3 reads CASSLSVTAEQYF. In nucleotides, the CDR3 is TGTGCCAGCAGTTTGAGTGTAACAGCCGAGCAGTACTTC.

V and J are TRBV6-5 and TRBJ1-4; D unresolved. CDR3 length: 14 residues. Trimming pared 6 bases from V and 10 bases from J, leaving 18 bases between. Germline CDR1 MNHEY, CDR2 SVGAGI. DNA for the CDR3: TGTGCCAGCAGCCCCACAGCTTTGGAGGGAAAACTGTTTTTT. This encodes CASSPTALEGKLFF.

V usage is TRBV21-1 and J usage is TRBJ1-2; the table's D call of TRBD1 was not tested on the DNA. TRBV21-1 is listed as a pseudogene. The CDR3 runs to 14 residues. In DNA, the CDR3 is TGTGCCAGCAGCCCTCCAGGGTTCACCTATGGCTACACCTTC. It specifies CASSPPGFTYGYTF.

The chain joins TRBV6-1 to TRBJ1-2; D remains ambiguous. Germline CDR1 is MNHNS and CDR2 is SASEGT. CDR3 length equals 16 residues. The V end lost 0 bases, the J end lost 4 bases, and 15 bases lay between the germline ends. As DNA, the CDR3 is TGTGCCAGCAGTGAAGCGCCGGGTCTTGGCTCCTATGGCTACACCTTC. Translation gives CASSEAPGLGSYGYTF.

The chain uses TRBV30 and TRBJ2-7, with D possibly matching TRBD2 (5 bases). The V and J ends lost 2 bases and 0 bases respectively, with 14 bases between them. Per the germline V gene, CDR1 is GTSNPN and CDR2 is SVGIG (reference sequence). CDR3 length: 15 amino acids. CDR3 protein: CAWSYPPEGSYEQYF. Written as DNA, the CDR3 is TGTGCCTGGAGTTACCCCCCCGAGGGCTCCTACGAGCAGTACTTC.

The rearrangement links TRBV4-3 to TRBJ2-5; 9 positions agree with TRBD2. CDR1 and CDR2 (germline): LGHNA, YSLEER. The CDR3 is 16 amino acids. With 0 bases clipped from V and 5 bases from J, the junction kept 7 bases outside the gene matches. CDR3 amino acids: CASSQDWSGGSETQYF. Here the CDR3 DNA reads TGCGCCAGCAGCCAAGATTGGAGCGGGGGGAGTGAGACCCAGTACTTC.